This T cell receptor beta chain was profiled in a study of blood T cells in healthy people across ages. Study context: About one barcoded beta molecule per two T cells came from capture by template switching. Findings of the study overall: It was held that the diversity estimates obtained from one million T cells were underestimates.

In the case of this clonotype: Its antigen is unidentified.

CDR1 and CDR2 from the germline V gene are MNHEY and SVGAGI. Trimming stripped 7 bases from V and 3 bases from J, with 13 bases between. The CDR3 loop spans 13 amino acids. The authors ran a second PCR of roughly 6 to 12 cycles using a sample-barcoded 5' primer and a J-beta primer mix. Using its own MiXCR run on the 5' RACE reads, TCRdb lists one record per CDR3 protein. The sample has 1.5 million to 2 million distinct CDR3 sequences, 28% seen once; the top ten hold 7.7%. This rearrangement joins TRBV6-5 to TRBJ2-7; D unresolved. This TCR derives from a woman in her twenties or thirties in good health. Source material: blood. CDR3 protein: CASTKPTDYEQYF. CDR3 nucleotide sequence: TGTGCCAGCACTAAACCGACCGACTACGAGCAGTACTTC.